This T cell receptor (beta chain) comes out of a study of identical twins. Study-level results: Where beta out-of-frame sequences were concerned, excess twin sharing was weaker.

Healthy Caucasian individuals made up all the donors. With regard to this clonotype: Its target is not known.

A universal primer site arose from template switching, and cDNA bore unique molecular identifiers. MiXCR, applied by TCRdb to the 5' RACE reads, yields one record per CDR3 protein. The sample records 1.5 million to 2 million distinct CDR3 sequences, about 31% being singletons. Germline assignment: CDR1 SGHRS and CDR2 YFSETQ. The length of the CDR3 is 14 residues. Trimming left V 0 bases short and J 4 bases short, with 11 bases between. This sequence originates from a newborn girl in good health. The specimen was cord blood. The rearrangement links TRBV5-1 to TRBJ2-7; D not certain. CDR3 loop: CASSLGVESYEQYF. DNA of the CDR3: TGCGCCAGCAGCTTGGGAGTGGAATCTTACGAGCAGTACTTC.